The rows below give T cell receptor beta chains drawn from one sample of a study of prognosis after radiotherapy for stage I lung cancer. Using its own MiXCR run on the multiplex PCR reads, TCRdb lists one record per CDR3 protein. Among fewer than 35,000 distinct CDR3 sequences listed, 40% to 60% were seen once. The sequenced sample was PBMCs, obtained before or after stereotactic body radiation therapy (not recorded which). These receptors were collected from a donor aged 50 or older with non-small cell lung cancer. Both conserved end residues are part of each CDR3. Fields, in order: D gene, V gene, clone size, J gene, CDR3 protein, CDR3 DNA. The D gene is left open where the match is weak. Part of the rows lack a size; the others show once, few, many or a class for expanded clones.

.	TRBV6-2/TRBV6-3	many	TRBJ2-5	CASSQDIKETQYF	TGTGCCAGCAGCCAAGACATCAAAGAGACCCAGTACTTC
TRBD1	TRBV6-1	.	TRBJ1-6	CASRTQGAKNSPLHF	TGTGCCAGCAGAACACAGGGGGCCAAAAATTCACCCCTCCACTTT
.	TRBV6-2/TRBV6-3	.	TRBJ1-5	CASSHLLDRTSNQPQHF	TGTGCCAGCAGTCACCTATTAGACAGGACTAGCAATCAGCCCCAGCATTTT
.	TRBV6-5	many	TRBJ2-6	CASSYPAGANVLTF	TGTGCCAGCAGTTACCCGGCTGGGGCCAACGTCCTGACTTTC
.	TRBV6-2/TRBV6-3	.	TRBJ2-7	CASSYINSYEKYF	TGTGCCAGCAGTTACATCAACTCATACGAGAAGTACTTC
.	TRBV6-2/TRBV6-3	.	TRBJ2-7	CASCYGRSYEQYF	TGTGCCAGCTGTTACGGACGGTCCTACGAGCAGTACTTC
.	TRBV30	.	TRBJ1-1	CAWRGRRGFQNTEAFF	TGTGCCTGGAGGGGACGACGGGGGTTCCAGAACACTGAAGCTTTCTTT
.	TRBV6-1	.	TRBJ2-7	CASSGGSGGYEQYF	TGTGCCAGCAGTGGGGGGTCCGGGGGATACGAGCAGTACTTC
.	TRBV7-3	.	TRBJ2-3	CASSPQAIGVDTQYF	TGTGCCAGCAGCCCCCAGGCGATCGGGGTGGACACGCAGTATTTT
TRBD2	TRBV6-2/TRBV6-3	.	TRBJ2-1	CASSRYGTSGNYNEQFF	TGTGCCAGCAGCCGCTATGGGACTAGCGGGAATTACAATGAGCAGTTCTTC
TRBD1	TRBV28	.	TRBJ2-2	CASIRDRGITSSVELFF	TGTGCCAGCATCCGTGACAGGGGGATTACGAGTTCCGTGGAGCTGTTTTTT
.	TRBV12-5	many	TRBJ2-5	CASGLPRAQYF	TGTGCTAGTGGTTTGCCTAGGGCCCAGTACTTC
.	TRBV5-1	.	TRBJ2-7	CASSQRGCSYEHYF	TGCGCCAGCAGCCAGCGCGGGTGCTCCTACGAGCATTACTTC
.	TRBV12-5	many	TRBJ2-3	CASGLLQITDTQYF	TGTGCTAGTGGTTTGTTACAAATAACAGATACGCAGTATTTT
.	TRBV6-1	few	TRBJ1-2	CASSYGQAALGYGYNF	TGTGCCAGCAGCTATGGTCAGGCCGCCCTCGGCTATGGCTACAACTTC
.	TRBV7-2	.	TRBJ2-7	CASSWRLGEQYF	TGTGCCAGCAGCTGGCGGTTGGGCGAGCAGTACTTC
.	TRBV20-1	medium-sized	TRBJ1-6	CSARERLGNSPLHF	TGCAGTGCTAGAGAGCGTCTGGGAAATTCACCCCTCCACTTT
.	TRBV5-5	many	TRBJ2-7	CASSFDLEQYF	TGTGCCAGCAGCTTCGACCTCGAGCAGTACTTC
.	TRBV6-1	.	TRBJ1-6	CASSERVPTPVAQNSPLHF	TGTGCCAGCAGCGAGAGGGTACCGACCCCGGTGGCCCAGAATTCACCCCTCCACTTT
.	TRBV20-1	medium-sized	TRBJ1-2	CSARATGIDNYYGYTF	TGCAGTGCTAGAGCGACGGGTATTGATAATTACTATGGCTACACCTTC
.	TRBV19	many	TRBJ2-2	CASSLGWNTGELFF	TGTGCCAGTAGCCTGGGGTGGAACACCGGGGAGCTGTTTTTT
.	TRBV7-2	many	TRBJ2-2	CASSLARTGELFF	TGTGCCAGCAGCTTAGCGCGGACCGGGGAGCTGTTTTTT
.	TRBV28	many	TRBJ2-1	CASTGNYNEQFF	TGTGCCAGCACCGGGAATTACAATGAGCAGTTCTTC
.	TRBV19	many	TRBJ1-5	CASSNREGFNQPQHF	TGTGCCAGTAGTAACAGGGAAGGATTCAATCAGCCCCAGCATTTT
.	TRBV3-1	medium-sized	TRBJ1-6	CASSQEGRSPLHF	TGTGCCAGCAGCCAAGAAGGGCGCTCACCCCTCCACTTT
.	TRBV11-2	many	TRBJ1-3	CASSLQGQISGNTIYF	TGTGCCAGCAGCTTACAGGGTCAAATCTCTGGAAACACCATATATTTT
.	TRBV6-2/TRBV6-3	.	TRBJ2-3	CASSYLGSKDTKYF	TGTGCCAGCAGTTACCTAGGATCCAAAGATACGAAGTATTTT
TRBD2	TRBV5-1	many	TRBJ2-1	CASREASGSLEQFF	TGCGCCAGCAGGGAGGCTAGCGGGAGCTTGGAGCAGTTCTTC
TRBD2	TRBV5-1	many	TRBJ2-2	CASSFGGETGELFF	TGCGCCAGCAGCTTCGGGGGGGAGACCGGGGAGCTGTTTTTT
TRBD1	TRBV11-2	medium-sized	TRBJ2-1	CASSYFKTGGRYNEQFF	TGTGCCAGCAGCTATTTCAAGACAGGGGGCCGCTACAATGAGCAGTTCTTC
TRBD2	TRBV5-1	medium-sized	TRBJ2-1	CASSLTSGSVYEQFF	TGCGCCAGCTCCCTGACTAGCGGGAGTGTCTATGAGCAGTTCTTC
TRBD1	TRBV12-3/TRBV12-4	medium-sized	TRBJ1-2	CASSRMNRGYGYTF	TGTGCCAGCAGTCGCATGAACAGGGGCTATGGCTACACCTTC
TRBD2	TRBV11-2	many	TRBJ2-7	CASSLVGTSGSHEQYF	TGTGCCAGCAGCTTAGTAGGGACTAGCGGGAGCCACGAGCAGTACTTC
TRBD1	TRBV5-4	many	TRBJ2-1	CASSSGTGSNEQFF	TGTGCCAGCAGCTCCGGGACAGGGAGTAATGAGCAGTTCTTC
.	TRBV20-1	medium-sized	TRBJ1-2	CSARERGGRPPNYGYTF	TGCAGTGCTAGAGAGAGGGGGGGACGACCGCCTAACTATGGCTACACCTTC
TRBD1	TRBV24-1	.	TRBJ2-7	CATSDHIFYRGRYEQYF	TGTGCCACCAGTGACCATATCTTTTACAGGGGGCGGTACGAGCAGTACTTC
TRBD2	TRBV7-2	.	TRBJ2-1	CASSYPLGGGAYNEKFF	TGTGCCAGCAGCTACCCTTTGGGGGGAGGGGCTTACAATGAGAAGTTCTTC
.	TRBV12-3/TRBV12-4	.	TRBJ2-7	CASSAHDQWRVGWQYF	TGTGCCAGCAGTGCCCACGATCAGTGGCGGGTCGGTTGGCAGTACTTC
.	TRBV10-3	many	TRBJ2-2	CAIRDSANTGELFF	TGTGCCATCAGGGACAGCGCGAACACCGGGGAGCTGTTTTTT
.	TRBV9	.	TRBJ1-3	CASSGNRGTKRNTIYF	TGTGCCAGCAGCGGAAACCGGGGCACCAAGAGAAACACAATATATTTT
.	TRBV18	many	TRBJ2-7	CASSLPGGLEQYF	TGTGCCAGCTCACTCCCTGGGGGGCTTGAGCAGTACTTC